A selection of T cell receptor beta chains follows, all from one sample in a study of CD8 T cells in ankylosing spondylitis. Each CDR3 protein gets one entry after TCRdb re-called the 5' RACE reads with MiXCR. The data hold 200,000 or so distinct CDR3 sequences, with around a quarter observed a single time. Sequenced input: blood, either unsorted or a sorted T cell fraction (not recorded which). These receptors came from a male donor with ankylosing spondylitis or in good health (not recorded which). Both conserved end residues are part of each CDR3. D genes are given only for firm matches. Expanded clones are given a class, and other clones once, few, many or no size at all.

D: -; V: TRBV12-3/TRBV12-4; size: few; J: TRBJ1-4; DNA: TGTGCCAGCAGTTCCTCAGGGAGGGGTAATGAAAAACTGTTTTTT; CDR3: CASSSSGRGNEKLFF
D: -; V: TRBV18; size: many; J: TRBJ1-6; DNA: TGTGCCAGCTCTCAGGACATGAGCTCCTATAATTCACCCCTCCACTTT; CDR3: CASSQDMSSYNSPLHF
D: -; V: TRBV29-1; size: few; J: TRBJ2-3; DNA: TGCAGCGTTGACCAGAGAGGGGTGATGGATACGCAGTATTTT; CDR3: CSVDQRGVMDTQYF
D: -; V: TRBV28; size: -; J: TRBJ1-1; DNA: TGTGCCAGCAGACCTACCTACAGGTATCAAGAAGCTTTCTTT; CDR3: CASRPTYRYQEAFF
D: -; V: TRBV7-2; size: few; J: TRBJ1-6; DNA: TGTGCCAGCAGCCGAGGAGGGTCCCCTAATTCACCCCTCCACTTT; CDR3: CASSRGGSPNSPLHF
D: -; V: TRBV6-5; size: -; J: TRBJ2-1; DNA: TGTGCCAGCAGTTACTCCACGACTGCACCTGAGCAGTTCTTC; CDR3: CASSYSTTAPEQFF
D: -; V: TRBV29-1; size: many; J: TRBJ2-5; DNA: TGCAGCGTTGCCCGGGACGCCGGCCAAGAGACCCAGTACTTC; CDR3: CSVARDAGQETQYF
D: TRBD1; V: TRBV6-5; size: -; J: TRBJ1-1; DNA: TGTGCCAGCAGTTACTCGAATCAGGGGGACACTGAAGCTTTCTTT; CDR3: CASSYSNQGDTEAFF
D: -; V: TRBV29-1; size: -; J: TRBJ1-1; DNA: TGCAGCGTTGAAACCCGGGGGTTGAACACTGAAGCTTTCTTT; CDR3: CSVETRGLNTEAFF
D: -; V: TRBV29-1; size: many; J: TRBJ1-1; DNA: TGCAGCGTTGACCGGGGGCAATCGGCTTTCTTT; CDR3: CSVDRGQSAFF
D: TRBD2; V: TRBV7-2; size: many; J: TRBJ2-1; DNA: TGTGCCAGCAGCAGACGGCGGGAGAGCTCCTACAATGAGCAGTTCTTC; CDR3: CASSRRRESSYNEQFF
D: -; V: TRBV7-2; size: many; J: TRBJ1-2; DNA: TGTGCCAGCATATTTGGGGGGACGAACGGCTACACCTTC; CDR3: CASIFGGTNGYTF
D: TRBD1; V: TRBV4-3; size: many; J: TRBJ1-2; DNA: TGCGCCAGCAGCCTAGGGACAGGGGGCGACTATGGCTACACCTTC; CDR3: CASSLGTGGDYGYTF
D: -; V: TRBV10-3; size: few; J: TRBJ2-1; DNA: TGTGCCATCAGTGAAGGTCTAGCAGACAATGAGCAGTTCTTC; CDR3: CAISEGLADNEQFF
D: -; V: TRBV4-3; size: many; J: TRBJ2-1; DNA: TGCGCCAGCAGCCAAGATTCCCGTCGCCACAATGAGCAGTTCTTC; CDR3: CASSQDSRRHNEQFF
D: -; V: TRBV5-1; size: -; J: TRBJ2-3; DNA: TGCGCCAGCAGCCTGAATTCGGCGACAGATACGCAGTATTTT; CDR3: CASSLNSATDTQYF
D: -; V: TRBV12-3/TRBV12-4; size: -; J: TRBJ2-3; DNA: TGTGCCAGCAGTCCGTCGGGGGATACGCAGTATTTT; CDR3: CASSPSGDTQYF
D: TRBD1; V: TRBV29-1; size: many; J: TRBJ2-7; DNA: TGCAGCGTTGCGTGGACAGGGCTCGAGCAGTACTTC; CDR3: CSVAWTGLEQYF
D: TRBD1; V: TRBV20-1; size: -; J: TRBJ2-6; DNA: TGCAGTGCTAGAGAAACAGGGGGCTCTGGGGCCAACGTCCTGACTTTC; CDR3: CSARETGGSGANVLTF
D: -; V: TRBV20-1; size: -; J: TRBJ2-3; DNA: TGCAGTGCTAGAGCCCCTTCTTCAGATACGCAGTATTTT; CDR3: CSARAPSSDTQYF
D: TRBD1; V: TRBV20-1; size: few; J: TRBJ1-5; DNA: TGCAGTGCTAGAGAACTGACAGGGGCCGGGCTGTCCCAGCATTTT; CDR3: CSARELTGAGLSQHF
D: -; V: TRBV27; size: many; J: TRBJ1-4; DNA: TGTGCCAGCGCCGGACGACCCCCCCGGGGACTTCCTAATGAAAAACTGTTTTTT; CDR3: CASAGRPPRGLPNEKLFF
D: TRBD2; V: TRBV29-1; size: many; J: TRBJ2-7; DNA: TGCAGCGTCGAGGGGAGGGGCAACGAGCAGTACTTC; CDR3: CSVEGRGNEQYF
D: -; V: TRBV7-2; size: few; J: TRBJ2-7; DNA: TGTGCCAGCAGCTTACAGGTTCTAACCTACGAGCAGTACTTC; CDR3: CASSLQVLTYEQYF
D: TRBD1; V: TRBV20-1; size: few; J: TRBJ2-7; DNA: TGCAGTGCTAACTATAACAGGGGCTCCTACGAGCAGTACTTC; CDR3: CSANYNRGSYEQYF
D: TRBD1; V: TRBV2; size: few; J: TRBJ1-5; DNA: TGTGCCAGCAATGGACAGGGTAAAGTTCAGCCCCAGCATTTT; CDR3: CASNGQGKVQPQHF
D: TRBD1; V: TRBV9; size: many; J: TRBJ1-2; DNA: TGTGCCAGCAGCGTAGAGGACAGGGGGCTAGGAGGCTACACCTTC; CDR3: CASSVEDRGLGGYTF
D: -; V: TRBV25-1; size: many; J: TRBJ1-2; DNA: TGTGCCAGCAGTGAATCTGGGGGGTATGGCTACACCTTC; CDR3: CASSESGGYGYTF
D: TRBD2; V: TRBV20-1; size: -; J: TRBJ2-7; DNA: TGCAGTGCTAGAGAAAGGGGGGCGGGAGGCGCATGGGAGCAGTACTTC; CDR3: CSARERGAGGAWEQYF
D: -; V: TRBV5-5; size: many; J: TRBJ2-7; DNA: TGTGCCAGCAGCTTCCGGACAGCCACTTACGAGCAGTACTTC; CDR3: CASSFRTATYEQYF
D: TRBD1; V: TRBV5-5; size: -; J: TRBJ2-5; DNA: TGTGCCAGCAGCTCCACAGGGGCGGTCTTTGAGACCCAGTACTTC; CDR3: CASSSTGAVFETQYF
D: TRBD1; V: TRBV29-1; size: many; J: TRBJ1-1; DNA: TGCAGCGTTCAAGGACAGGGAGCGACTGAAGCTTTCTTT; CDR3: CSVQGQGATEAFF